Listed here are 24 T cell receptor beta chains from one sample, sequenced in a study of T cell responses to AZD1222 COVID-19 vaccine. Here immunoSEQ multiplex PCR was the method, and the copy in TCRdb shows in-frame clones only, minus some. The sample records 95,000 to 150,000 clones, roughly 90% being singletons. This material consisted of peripheral blood, taken 28 days after the second AZD1222 dose. Receptor source: an adult who received the AZD1222 COVID-19 vaccine.

This chain uses TRBV25-1 with TRBJ2-7, with 11 bases aligning to TRBD1. This CDR3 contains 15 residues. CDR1 and CDR2 (germline): MGHDK, SYGVNS. With 6 bases clipped from V and 4 bases from J, the junction kept 8 bases outside the gene matches. The CDR3 DNA reads as TGTGCCAGCAGATATACCGGGACAGGGGGTTACGAGCAGTACTTC. Residues: CASRYTGTGGYEQYF.

This rearrangement joins TRBV21-1 to TRBJ1-2; the D call in the table, TRBD1, was not verified against the DNA. TRBV21-1 is a known pseudogene. This CDR3 region has 12 residues. The DNA for the CDR3 is TGTGCCAGCACGCAGGACAGGGAGCGCTACACCTTC. Residues: CASTQDRERYTF.

This clone has just a few counts. The chain is built from TRBV27 and TRBJ2-7; the D is unclear. The germline gives CDR1 MNHEY, CDR2 SMNVEV (reference sequence). This CDR3 spans 14 amino acids. The V gene lost 5 bases and the J gene lost 4 bases, with 15 bases spanning the gap. The CDR3 spells CASSTWTVSYEQYF. CDR3 sequence (DNA): TGTGCCAGCAGTACCTGGACCGTCTCGTACGAGCAGTACTTC.

The chain employs TRBV5-1 and TRBJ1-2, with 11 bases aligning to TRBD1. The ends lost 3 bases at V and 7 bases at J; junction bases unmatched: 2. Germline V gives CDR1 SGHRS, CDR2 YFSETQ. This CDR3 region has 13 residues. The CDR3 sequence: CASSSDRGPGYTF. The CDR3 nucleotides are TGCGCCAGCAGCTCGGACAGGGGGCCTGGCTACACCTTC.

This clone has a single count. This chain connects TRBV7-9 to TRBJ1-5; maybe TRBD1 (5 bases). There are 16 residues in the CDR3. The ends were cut back, 4 bases at V and 3 bases at J, with 16 bases in the middle. Germline V gene data show CDR1 as SEHNR and CDR2 as FQNEAQ (reference sequence). The DNA of the CDR3 is TGTGCCAGCAGCTGGACGGGGGATGGAATCAATCAGCCCCAGCATTTT. This codes for CASSWTGDGINQPQHF.

This rearrangement joins TRBV2 to TRBJ1-2; D is unclear. The germline V gene encodes CDR1 SNHLY and CDR2 FYNNEI. There are 13 residues in the CDR3. V was trimmed by 4 bases and J by 4 bases, leaving 10 bases between them. This chain's CDR3 is CASSVESRYGYTF. CDR3 nucleotides: TGTGCCAGCAGTGTGGAGAGCCGCTATGGCTACACCTTC.

The V call is TRBV5-1, the J call TRBJ2-7, with D unclear. There are 13 residues in the CDR3. CDR1 is SGHRS, CDR2 YFSETQ, per germline. V dropped 1 base and J dropped 3 bases, with 8 bases sitting between them. This CDR3 is CASSLPEYYEQYF. The DNA for the CDR3 is TGCGCCAGCAGCTTGCCCGAATACTACGAGCAGTACTTC.

This chain uses TRBV29-1 with TRBJ1-1, with unresolved D. Trimming took off 5 bases at V and 0 bases at J, with 10 bases between the two ends. CDR1 is SQVTM, CDR2 ANQGSEA, per germline. There are 13 residues in the CDR3. The CDR3 reads CSVRRRMNTEAFF. The CDR3 DNA follows: TGCAGCGTTAGACGGAGAATGAACACTGAAGCTTTCTTT.

The CDR3 nucleotides are TGTGCCAGCAGTTTGTGGGACAGGGGTGTTGATGAGCAGTTCTTC. It encodes CASSLWDRGVDEQFF. The V and J genes are TRBV28 and TRBJ2-1, with 10 bases that match TRBD1. V gave up 3 bases and J gave up 8 bases; unmatched junction bases: 7. CDR1 MDHEN and CDR2 SYDVKM come from the germline V gene. The CDR3 covers 15 residues. The full variable domain, completed using reference TRBV28 and TRBJ2-1, is DVKVTQSSRYLVKRTGEKVFLECVQDMDHENMFWYRQDPGLGLRLIYFSYDVKMKEKGDIPEGYSVSREKKERFSLILESASTNQTSMYLCASSLWDRGVDEQFFGPGTRLTVL.

The chain couples TRBV28 to TRBJ2-2; D is unclear. V lost 8 bases, J lost 5 bases, and 12 bases lay in between. The CDR3 consists of 13 residues. Germline V gene data show CDR1 as MDHEN and CDR2 as SYDVKM. CDR3 bases: TGTGCCAGCCTAAACAGTGTTACCGGGGAGCTGTTTTTT. Translated: CASLNSVTGELFF.

This rearrangement joins TRBV27 to TRBJ2-7; the D gene is possibly TRBD2 (6 bases). The CDR3 extends over 11 amino acids. The V end was cut by 5 bases, the J end by 9 bases, with 11 bases between. CDR1 and CDR2 from the germline V gene are MNHEY and SMNVEV (reference sequence). In DNA form, the CDR3 reads TGTGCCAGCAGTGGGGGGTTTCGGCAGTACTTC. Residues: CASSGGFRQYF.

The chain employs TRBV19 and TRBJ1-4, with a possible D match to TRBD1 (5 bases). This CDR3 region has 14 residues. V lost 1 base to trimming and J lost 5 bases, with 8 bases between them. Germline CDR1 is LNHDA and CDR2 is SQIVND (reference sequence). The CDR3 DNA reads as TGTGCCAGTAGTATAGGGGACGGAAATGAAAAACTGTTTTTT. This encodes CASSIGDGNEKLFF.

V is TRBV19 and J is TRBJ1-5, with D maybe TRBD1 (6 bases). Germline-derived CDR1 and CDR2 are LNHDA and SQIVND (reference sequence). V lost 3 bases, J lost 7 bases, and 16 bases lay in between. The CDR3 totals 15 residues. DNA of the CDR3: TGTGCCAGTAGTATCGAGCGGGGGGCCAGGCAGCCCCAGCATTTT. Translation: CASSIERGARQPQHF. Filled out from reference TRBV19 and TRBJ1-5, the complete variable domain reads DGGITQSPKYLFRKEGQNVTLSCEQNLNHDAMYWYRQDPGQGLRLIYYSQIVNDFQKGDIAEGYSVSREKKESFPLTVTSAQKNPTAFYLCASSIERGARQPQHFGDGTRLSIL.

This clone has a single count. The chain uses TRBV24-1 and TRBJ1-1; D uncertain. The germline CDR1 and CDR2 sequences are KGHDR and SFDVKD. Trimming removed 5 bases at V and 4 bases at J, with 13 bases between. The CDR3 extends over 14 amino acids. The CDR3 region has the DNA TGTGCCACCAGTGCTTCAGTGGGGAGCACTGAAGCTTTCTTT. It is translated as CATSASVGSTEAFF.

This clone came up once. The CDR3 bases are TGTGCCAGCAGCCCCGGGACTGCCGACCAGACCCAGTACTTC. It translates to CASSPGTADQTQYF. This chain uses TRBV6-5 with TRBJ2-5, with a possible D match to TRBD2 (6 bases). The V end lost 6 bases, the J end lost 6 bases, and 17 bases lay between the germline ends. CDR3 length: 14 residues. CDR1 is MNHEY, CDR2 SVGAGI, per germline.

This clone showed up just once. The V and J genes are TRBV7-9 and TRBJ2-5; 16 positions agree with TRBD2. CDR1 SEHNR and CDR2 FQNEAQ come from the germline V gene (reference sequence). V shed 6 bases and J 4 bases; nucleotides not matched to a gene: 8. The CDR3 consists of 17 residues. The CDR3 loop is CASSGGTSGRAGETQYF. In DNA, the CDR3 is TGTGCCAGCAGTGGCGGGACTAGCGGGAGGGCCGGAGAGACCCAGTACTTC.

V and J are TRBV7-9 and TRBJ2-3, with TRBD2 identical over 13 bases. Germline V CDR1 and CDR2: SEHNR, FQNEAQ (reference sequence). V trimming: 2 bases; J trimming: 2 bases; junction bases outside the gene matches: 7. This CDR3 comprises 18 residues. The CDR3 loop is CASSLNPGTSGTTDTQYF. CDR3 DNA sequence: TGTGCCAGCAGCTTAAACCCTGGGACTAGCGGGACCACAGATACGCAGTATTTT.

V usage is TRBV20-1 and J usage is TRBJ2-5; D is possibly TRBD1 (5 bases). Per germline, CDR1 DFQATT and CDR2 SNEGSKA (reference sequence). The CDR3 length is 11 residues. Deletions cut 6 bases from V and 5 bases from J, with 10 bases between. CDR3 in DNA: TGCAGTGCAATGTCAGGGGAGACCCAGTACTTC. Its protein product is CSAMSGETQYF.

This clone was observed a single time. The chain carries TRBV4-2 and TRBJ2-3; D possibly matches TRBD1 or TRBD2 (5 bases each). The germline V gene has CDR1 LGHNA and CDR2 YNFKEQ. V was trimmed by 6 bases and J by 0 bases, leaving 25 bases between them. This CDR3 is 19 amino acids long. Here the CDR3 reads CASRPLSGHGESSTDTQYF. CDR3 DNA: TGTGCCAGCAGACCTCTATCGGGGCACGGAGAATCTAGCACAGATACGCAGTATTTT.

This chain connects TRBV19 to TRBJ2-7; a possible D gene is TRBD2 (5 bases). Trimming removed 3 bases from V and 3 bases from J, with 9 bases in between. This CDR3 has 13 residues. Germline V CDR1 and CDR2: LNHDA, SQIVND (reference sequence). The CDR3 protein is CASSISGVYEQYF. The CDR3 DNA reads TGTGCCAGTAGTATCTCCGGGGTCTACGAGCAGTACTTC.

The rearrangement links TRBV27 to TRBJ1-1, with D possibly being TRBD1 (5 bases). Trimming shortened V by 11 bases and J by 3 bases, and 28 bases separated the two germline ends. This CDR3 comprises 17 residues. Germline-derived CDR1 and CDR2 are MNHEY and SMNVEV (reference sequence). This chain's CDR3 is CAGISRDGPPLDTEAFF. CDR3 bases: TGTGCCGGCATTTCCCGGGACGGTCCCCCCCTGGACACTGAAGCTTTCTTT.

This rearrangement joins TRBV5-1 to TRBJ1-3; no clear D gene. Trimming took 0 bases from V and 0 from J, leaving 7 bases between them. The CDR3 totals 15 residues. CDR1 and CDR2 from the germline V gene are SGHRS and YFSETQ. The CDR3 sequence is CASSLAGVSGNTIYF. Here the CDR3 DNA reads TGCGCCAGCAGCTTGGCCGGCGTCTCTGGAAACACCATATATTTT.

The rearrangement links TRBV2 to TRBJ2-4, with 7 positions matching TRBD1. From germline, CDR1 is SNHLY and CDR2 FYNNEI. The ends lost 5 bases at V and 3 bases at J; junction bases unmatched: 4. The CDR3 loop spans 14 amino acids. The CDR3 region has the DNA TGTGCCAGCAGTCGTACAGGGGTCAAAAACATTCAGTACTTC. This translates into CASSRTGVKNIQYF.

The table lists this clone with a count of one. This sequence joins TRBV9 and TRBJ2-1, with TRBD1 matching over 9 bases. This CDR3 contains 16 residues. V was clipped by 4 bases and J by 5 bases; unmatched bases: 10. CDR1 and CDR2 from the germline V gene are SGDLS and YYNGEE. CDR3 in amino acids: CASSLRPGQGHNEQFF. CDR3 nucleotides: TGTGCCAGCAGCCTCCGGCCGGGACAGGGCCACAATGAGCAGTTCTTC.